These 19 T cell receptor beta chains came from one sample sequenced in a study of T-cell reconstitution after alpha-beta-depleted transplantation in children. Preparation of the TCRbeta library used unique molecular identifiers. One entry per CDR3 protein results from TCRdb running MiXCR on the PCR reads. The data contain around 670,000 distinct CDR3 sequences, around 14% of them singletons. The sample consisted of PBMCs, taken before TCRalphabeta/CD19-depleted stem cell transplant. The receptors originated from a girl aged 2-10 years with congenital amegakaryocytic thrombocytopenia, due to receive a stem cell transplant.

This clonotype appeared many times. In DNA form, the CDR3 reads TGCGCCAGCAGCTTGGTTGACAAGGAAGCTTTCTTT. Amino acids: CASSLVDKEAFF. The chain combines TRBV5-1 with TRBJ1-1; D unclear. The CDR3 loop spans 12 amino acids. V shed 0 bases and J shed 8 bases, with 8 bases lying between them. Germline V lookup: CDR1 SGHRS, CDR2 YFSETQ.

This clonotype has at least ten counts. V and J are TRBV6-4 and TRBJ2-3; 9 nucleotides line up with TRBD1. CDR1 and CDR2 from the germline V gene are MRHNA and SNTAGT. This CDR3 region has 22 residues. V trimming: 5 bases; J trimming: 0 bases; junction bases outside the gene matches: 24. The CDR3 sequence: CASSPAPWTGAGLADSTDTQYF. In DNA form, the CDR3 reads TGTGCCAGCAGTCCGGCCCCTTGGACAGGGGCAGGATTAGCAGATAGCACAGATACGCAGTATTTT.

V and J are TRBV5-5 and TRBJ2-3; no firm D call. CDR3 length: 15 residues. CDR1 is SGHKS, CDR2 YYEKEE, per germline (reference sequence). V gave up 4 bases and J gave up 1 base, with 13 bases separating them. DNA for the CDR3: TGTGCCAGCAGCGACCGATTATTGCGCACAGATACGCAGTATTTT. Translated: CASSDRLLRTDTQYF.

The rearrangement uses TRBV12-3 or TRBV12-4 and TRBJ2-5; 7 nucleotides align to TRBD2. The V and J ends lost 4 bases and 5 bases, in that order; junction bases with no gene match: 10. CDR3 length equals 15 residues. The CDR3 DNA follows: TGTGCCAGCAGTTCCTGGGGGGGGGAACGGGAGACCCAGTACTTC. This encodes CASSSWGGERETQYF.

This clonotype showed up many times. The V call is TRBV7-9, the J call TRBJ2-7, with D unclear. CDR3 length: 16 amino acids. Trimming pared 8 bases from V and 1 base from J, leaving 21 bases between. CDR1 is SEHNR, CDR2 FQNEAQ, per germline (reference sequence). The DNA of the CDR3 is TGTGCCAGCGCCTCTCCCAGGTGGTCTCCTTCCTACGAGCAGTACTTC. This encodes CASASPRWSPSYEQYF.

The chain uses TRBV5-4 and TRBJ2-3; 7 nucleotides line up with TRBD2. V gave up 0 bases and J gave up 4 bases; unmatched junction bases: 2. The CDR3 spans 14 residues. CDR1 SGHNT and CDR2 YYREEE come from the germline V gene (reference sequence). The DNA for the CDR3 is TGTGCCAGCAGCTTGGGGACTAGTTCAGATACGCAGTATTTT. Its protein product is CASSLGTSSDTQYF.

In this sample, this clonotype turned up many times. The gene calls are TRBV20-1 and TRBJ2-3, with D perhaps being TRBD1 or TRBD2 (5 bases each). V lost 6 bases to trimming and J lost 2 bases, with 21 bases between them. CDR3 size: 16 residues. Germline CDR1 reads DFQATT; CDR2 reads SNEGSKA (reference sequence). In DNA, the CDR3 is TGCAGTGCCGCGAGCGTATCGGGACGCTACACAGATACGCAGTATTTT. This encodes CSAASVSGRYTDTQYF.

This clonotype was recorded many times. The chain links TRBV5-1 to TRBJ2-1; possible D gene TRBD2, 6 bases. Germline-derived CDR1 and CDR2 are SGHRS and YFSETQ. The CDR3 covers 16 residues. Trimming removed 1 base at V and 6 bases at J, with 17 bases between. Here the CDR3 reads CASSLSVGNGGNEQFF. CDR3 DNA sequence: TGCGCCAGCAGCTTGTCAGTTGGAAACGGGGGCAATGAGCAGTTCTTC.

This clonotype was detected only a few times. The V gene is TRBV4-1, the J gene TRBJ2-1; 7 nucleotides agree with TRBD2. Trimming cost V 1 base and J 7 bases; bases outside gene matches: 10. CDR1 MGHRA and CDR2 YSYEKL come from the germline V gene. CDR3 length equals 16 residues. The CDR3 protein is CASSQGPAGLGNEQFF. The CDR3 DNA reads as TGCGCCAGCAGCCAAGGTCCAGCGGGACTGGGGAATGAGCAGTTCTTC.

This chain connects TRBV12-3 or TRBV12-4 to TRBJ2-3; D gene unclear. V shed 5 bases and J shed 0 bases, with 18 bases lying between them. The CDR3 runs to 17 residues. The CDR3 region is CASSPPPTFHSTDTQYF. In nucleotides, the CDR3 is TGTGCCAGCAGTCCCCCCCCGACTTTTCATAGCACAGATACGCAGTATTTT.

The chain carries TRBV5-1 and TRBJ1-1; D is undetermined. The ends were cut back, 4 bases at V and 2 bases at J, with 12 bases in the middle. Germline loops: CDR1 SGHRS, CDR2 YFSETQ. This CDR3 is built from 14 residues. CDR3 nucleotide sequence: TGCGCCAGCAGCCATGGGGATAGAAACACTGAAGCTTTCTTT. Protein product: CASSHGDRNTEAFF.

This clonotype was counted a few times. The chain employs TRBV6-1 and TRBJ2-4, with 7 positions matching TRBD1. From germline, CDR1 is MNHNS and CDR2 SASEGT. With 7 bases clipped from V and 1 base from J, the junction kept 19 bases outside the gene matches. The CDR3 extends over 19 amino acids. This CDR3 is CASKDRLTPARMAKNIQYF. The CDR3 nucleotides are TGTGCCAGCAAGGACAGGTTAACCCCTGCCCGGATGGCCAAAAACATTCAGTACTTC.

The chain's CDR3 is CASSAGGWTVAPYEQYF. The CDR3 DNA sequence: TGTGCCAGCAGCGCAGGAGGATGGACAGTCGCTCCCTACGAGCAGTACTTC. This sequence joins TRBV7-2 and TRBJ2-7, with D possibly TRBD1 on 6 matching bases. The V end was cut by 5 bases, the J end by 2 bases, with 22 bases between. Germline CDR1 reads SGHTA; CDR2 reads FQGNSA. The CDR3 totals 17 residues.

This clonotype was picked up many times. The chain combines TRBV6-2 or TRBV6-3 with TRBJ2-1; D gene uncertain. Looked up from germline, CDR1 is MNHEY and CDR2 is SVGEGT. The CDR3 has 13 amino acids. V lost 7 bases and J lost 8, with 15 bases in between. The CDR3 nucleotides read TGTGCCAGCAAAGATAATCGCTTCGATGAGCAGTTCTTC. It encodes CASKDNRFDEQFF.

This clonotype was counted ten times or more. The rearrangement joins TRBV5-1 to TRBJ2-1; no clear D. Trimming shortened V by 4 bases and J by 5 bases, and 10 bases separated the two germline ends. Germline CDR1 is SGHRS and CDR2 is YFSETQ. This CDR3 has 13 amino acids. The CDR3 nucleotides read TGCGCCAGCAGCCCCACAACTGACAATGAGCAGTTCTTC. Translated, it gives CASSPTTDNEQFF.

This clonotype was found many times. V gene TRBV20-1 combines with J gene TRBJ1-6; D unclear. This CDR3 contains 14 residues. The V and J ends lost 1 base and 5 bases respectively, with 9 bases between them. Germline V gene lookup returns CDR1 DFQATT and CDR2 SNEGSKA (reference sequence). The CDR3 bases are TGCAGTGCTAGAGTTAGGGCAAATAATTCACCCCTCCACTTT. It specifies CSARVRANNSPLHF.

This clonotype was counted at least ten times. This chain connects TRBV6-1 to TRBJ2-7, with 8 bases fitting TRBD2. V dropped 6 bases and J dropped 2; count of bases not matched to a gene: 6. The CDR3 is 14 residues long. Looked up from germline, CDR1 is MNHNS and CDR2 is SASEGT. The CDR3 DNA sequence: TGTGCCAGCAGCCCCGGGAGGGTCCCCTACGAGCAGTACTTC. Translated: CASSPGRVPYEQYF.

CDR3 bases: TGTGCCAGCAGTTCCAGGGGTGCGGATAATTCACCCCTCCACTTT. Translated, it gives CASSSRGADNSPLHF. The gene calls are TRBV12-3 or TRBV12-4 and TRBJ1-6; perhaps TRBD1 as D (6 bases). The V end was cut by 4 bases, the J end by 5 bases, with 12 bases between. The CDR3 runs 15 residues.

This clonotype has more than one count but fewer than ten. The V and J genes are TRBV4-1 and TRBJ1-3, with D perhaps matching TRBD1 (5 bases). Looked up from germline, CDR1 is MGHRA and CDR2 is YSYEKL. This CDR3 has 18 amino acids. Trimming stripped 4 bases from V and 0 bases from J, with 19 bases between. The CDR3 here is CASSRLSISGSSGNTIYF. CDR3 nucleotide sequence: TGCGCCAGCAGCCGCCTCTCGATTTCAGGGAGCTCTGGAAACACCATATATTTT.